These T cell receptor beta chains were read from a single sample in a study of T cells in Graves' hyperthyroidism and ophthalmopathy. From the multiplex PCR reads, TCRdb called clonotypes with MiXCR, one entry per CDR3 protein. Among 300,000 to 400,000 distinct CDR3 sequences listed, about 14% were seen once. The sequenced sample consisted of blood. These receptors originate from a woman aged 55-75 years with Graves' hyperthyroidism. Both conserved end residues are part of each CDR3. The D gene is left open where the match is weak. Size is stated for part of the rows, as once, few or many counts, or as a class when the clone is expanded.

NA	TRBV30	TRBJ1-1	TRBD1	CAGQGNLNTEAFF	TGTGCCGGACAGGGGAACCTTAACACTGAAGCTTTCTTT
few	TRBV29-1	TRBJ2-3	NA	CSVTLGKGTDTQYF	TGCAGCGTGACCTTGGGGAAGGGCACAGATACGCAGTATTTT
many	TRBV12-3/TRBV12-4	TRBJ1-1	NA	CASSLPPKDTEAFF	TGTGCCAGCAGTCTCCCCCCCAAGGACACTGAAGCTTTCTTT
NA	TRBV11-3	TRBJ2-3	TRBD2	CASSGGLATPTDTQYF	TGTGCCAGCAGCGGGGGACTAGCGACACCCACAGATACGCAGTATTTT
many	TRBV18	TRBJ2-3	TRBD2	CASSPSAGVGTDTQYF	TGTGCCAGCTCACCCTCAGCGGGAGTAGGGACAGATACGCAGTATTTT
NA	TRBV7-2	TRBJ2-1	TRBD2	CASSPTRAGGEQFF	TGTGCCAGCAGCCCAACGCGAGCGGGAGGTGAGCAGTTCTTC
many	TRBV18	TRBJ2-2	NA	CASSPWPYTGELFF	TGTGCCAGCTCACCATGGCCGTACACCGGGGAGCTGTTTTTT
many	TRBV7-6	TRBJ2-3	NA	CASSLRGGPNTDTQYF	TGTGCCAGCAGCTTGAGAGGAGGGCCGAACACAGATACGCAGTATTTT
NA	TRBV29-1	TRBJ2-7	NA	CSVGPANYEQYF	TGCAGCGTGGGGCCAGCGAACTACGAGCAGTACTTC
many	TRBV5-1	TRBJ1-6	NA	CASSFNREGSPLHF	TGCGCCAGCAGCTTCAACAGGGAAGGCTCACCCCTCCACTTT
many	TRBV3-1	TRBJ2-2	TRBD2	CASSQVSASGFTGELFF	TGTGCCAGCAGCCAAGTCTCTGCTAGCGGGTTTACCGGGGAGCTGTTTTTT
few	TRBV24-1	TRBJ2-2	NA	CATSAYGSGELFF	TGTGCCACCAGTGCATACGGGAGCGGGGAGCTGTTTTTT
few	TRBV6-1	TRBJ2-2	NA	CASSEQGGGELFF	TGTGCCAGCAGTGAACAGGGCGGCGGGGAGCTGTTTTTT
many	TRBV6-2/TRBV6-3	TRBJ2-1	TRBD2	CASSYPLAGGSNEQFF	TGTGCCAGCAGTTACCCCCTAGCGGGAGGGTCCAATGAGCAGTTCTTC
few	TRBV30	TRBJ1-2	NA	CAWRQTGTRRDGYTF	TGTGCCTGGAGACAGACCGGGACTCGAAGGGATGGCTACACCTTC
many	TRBV30	TRBJ1-2	NA	CAWSTRVGYTF	TGTGCCTGGAGTACCAGGGTTGGCTACACCTTC
many	TRBV28	TRBJ2-5	NA	CASKGTGWKTQYF	TGTGCCAGCAAGGGAACAGGGTGGAAGACCCAGTACTTC
NA	TRBV12-3/TRBV12-4	TRBJ1-1	NA	CASSLYGKAFF	TGTGCCAGCAGTTTGTACGGGAAAGCTTTCTTT
NA	TRBV7-9	TRBJ2-7	NA	CASSSAYERYF	TGTGCCAGCAGCTCAGCCTACGAGCGGTACTTC
few	TRBV19	TRBJ2-5	TRBD2	CASPRWREGCETQYF	TGTGCCAGCCCCCGGTGGCGGGAGGGTTGTGAGACCCAGTACTTC
many	TRBV30	TRBJ2-1	TRBD1	CAWSVGSMTGAAHEQFF	TGTGCCTGGAGTGTGGGAAGCATGACAGGGGCTGCCCATGAGCAGTTCTTC
NA	TRBV19	TRBJ2-1	NA	CAVQSRSSYNEQFF	TGTGCCGTGCAGTCGCGGTCCTCCTACAATGAGCAGTTCTTC
NA	TRBV11-2	TRBJ2-6	NA	CASSHFSGANVLTF	TGTGCCAGCAGCCACTTCTCTGGGGCCAACGTCCTGACTTTC
many	TRBV7-9	TRBJ2-5	NA	CASSFGNEETQYF	TGTGCCAGCAGCTTTGGGAACGAAGAGACCCAGTACTTC
few	TRBV20-1	TRBJ1-1	NA	CSARGLQGLTEAFF	TGCAGTGCTAGAGGACTGCAGGGGCTAACTGAAGCTTTCTTT
few	TRBV27	TRBJ2-7	TRBD1	CASSFRTGHEQYF	TGTGCCAGCAGTTTTCGGACAGGGCACGAGCAGTACTTC
many	TRBV5-1	TRBJ2-3	TRBD1	CASSGQGPHQGDTQYF	TGCGCCAGCAGCGGACAGGGGCCCCATCAGGGAGATACGCAGTATTTT
once	TRBV11-3	TRBJ1-1	NA	CASSFLGENTEAFF	TGTGCCAGCAGCTTTTTAGGGGAGAACACTGAAGCTTTCTTT
NA	TRBV6-7	TRBJ2-7	NA	CASSYTRYEQYF	TGTGCCAGCAGTTACACCCGGTACGAGCAGTACTTC
few	TRBV10-3	TRBJ2-7	TRBD1	CAIQFAGGSYEQYF	TGTGCCATCCAGTTTGCAGGGGGTTCCTACGAGCAGTACTTC
many	TRBV6-1	TRBJ2-1	TRBD2	CASSFYAGGPSYNEQFF	TGTGCCAGCAGTTTTTACGCGGGAGGCCCCTCCTACAATGAGCAGTTCTTC
NA	TRBV4-1	TRBJ2-6	NA	CASSQEVGPTPLLF	TGCGCCAGCAGCCAAGAGGTGGGGCCAACTCCGCTCCTTTTC
NA	TRBV11-2	TRBJ2-1	NA	CASSFERPRDEQFF	TGTGCCAGCAGCTTCGAGAGGCCCAGGGATGAGCAGTTCTTC
few	TRBV14	TRBJ2-3	TRBD2	CASSQGWRGGGREDTQYF	TGTGCCAGCAGCCAAGGATGGCGCGGGGGAGGAAGAGAAGATACGCAGTATTTT
NA	TRBV2	TRBJ2-1	TRBD2	CASSETSAMYNEQFF	TGTGCCAGCAGTGAGACTAGCGCAATGTACAATGAGCAGTTCTTC
NA	TRBV19	TRBJ2-5	NA	CASSTLVRGSQYF	TGTGCCAGTAGTACCCTCGTCCGGGGATCACAGTACTTC